The following is a TCR beta chain sequence with its context. The repertoire was sequenced with immunoSEQ multiplex PCR; TCRdb's copy has only in-frame clones and lacks some. The sample consists of 50,000 or so clones, more than 90% of them appearing once. The record originates from a study of T cell changes during pregnancy in multiple sclerosis. The CDR3 has 16 amino acids. V was trimmed by 1 base and J by 2 bases, leaving 14 bases between them. CDR1 is SEHNR, CDR2 FQNEAQ, per germline (reference sequence). The genes are TRBV7-9 and TRBJ2-5; weak D call: TRBD2 (6 bases). Source: CD4+ T cells from peripheral blood mononuclear cells, taken before pregnancy. This TCR was sampled from a female donor with multiple sclerosis, enrolled in a pregnancy study. CDR3 in amino acids: CASSLGGGGRQETQYF. The CDR3 DNA reads TGTGCCAGCAGCTTAGGTGGGGGAGGTAGGCAAGAGACCCAGTACTTC.